The clone carrying this T cell receptor (beta chain) was seen more than once but under ten times. Germline V gene sequence: CDR1 LGHDT, CDR2 YNNKEL (reference sequence). Between the trimmed V and J ends, which lost 0 bases and 0 bases, there was a span of 14 bases. The CDR3 is made up of 17 amino acids. The data are from a study of blood T cell repertoires in COVID-19. Turning to the study itself: Samples came from the United States, Italy and Spain, spanning acute and convalescent COVID-19. Sources were T cells, B-cell-depleted T cells, or PBMCs; the material itself was cDNA or gDNA.

Methods used by the authors: Amplification with reference gene primers provided the estimates of nucleated cell counts. TCRdb keeps only in-frame clones here, not all; method: immunoSEQ multiplex PCR. V, J and clone size derive from that table, while D and trimming were established from the DNA sequence. The table records a few hundred thousand clones, 84% of them present only once. The specimen sequenced was peripheral blood. The J gene is TRBJ2-5, the V gene TRBV3-1 (or the pseudogene TRBV3-2); possible D gene TRBD1, 5 bases. This receptor was identified in a middle-aged woman who had recovered from COVID-19. CDR3 sequence (DNA): TGTGCCAGCAGCCAAGATCTTGGGTCAGGGTACCAAGAGACCCAGTACTTC. Its translation: CASSQDLGSGYQETQYF.